A single sample gave rise to the 23 T cell receptor delta chains below, sequenced in a study of delta chain sequences of gamma delta T cells (dated by TCRdb to about 2017). The library was prepared using 5' RACE. Instrument used: Illumina MiSeq. Public reads were reanalyzed in TCRdb with CATT, and rows carrying the same DNA were merged afterwards. The sample yields thousands of delta-chain clones; approximately 30% were counted once. The top ten clonotypes cover approximately 15% of the sample. What was sequenced was either unsorted cells or a sorted T cell fraction (not recorded which). The receptors were gathered from a human donor in good health.

In its sample, this clone was seen a few times. The chain recombines TRDV2 with TRDJ1, with 13 bases matching TRDD3. With V trimmed by 2 bases and J by 1 base, 18 bases remained unmatched. Germline V lookup: CDR1 GEAIGNYY, CDR2 EKD. This CDR3 spans 21 amino acids. The CDR3: CACDSLSQRTGGYAPTDKLIF. The CDR3 bases are TGTGCCTGTGACAGCCTTTCCCAGCGTACTGGGGGATACGCGCCCACCGATAAACTCATCTTT.

This clone is judged medium-sized. The V gene is TRDV2, the J gene TRDJ1, with 11 bases lining up with TRDD3. The CDR3 has 17 amino acids. Germline CDR1 is GEAIGNYY and CDR2 is EKD. V was clipped by 0 bases and J by 3 bases; unmatched bases: 8. CDR3 sequence reads: CACDTLLGDTSSDKLIF. The CDR3 DNA is TGTGCCTGTGACACCCTTCTGGGGGATACCTCCTCCGATAAACTCATCTTT.

In its sample, this clone ranks as medium-sized. The rearrangement uses TRDV2 and TRDJ3; 13 bases are shared with TRDD3. V lost 1 base to trimming and J lost 5 bases; unmatched junction nucleotides: 10. Germline assignment: CDR1 GEAIGNYY and CDR2 EKD. The CDR3 length is 20 residues. The CDR3 here is CACDTLRTGGYARDTRQMFF. The CDR3 DNA reads as TGTGCCTGTGACACTCTCCGTACTGGGGGATACGCCCGGGACACCCGACAGATGTTTTTC.

Within the sample, this clone is medium-sized. This sequence joins TRDV2 and TRDJ1; D may be TRDD3 (5 bases). Germline V gives CDR1 GEAIGNYY, CDR2 EKD. With 0 bases removed from V and 4 bases from J, the gap between germline ends came to 26 bases. The CDR3 totals 19 residues. The CDR3 bases are TGTGCCTGTGACACCGTGTGGGGACGCGGCGGGGACGCCCTCGATAAACTCATCTTT. Amino acid sequence: CACDTVWGRGGDALDKLIF.

A remark on this clone: Since a much larger clone is just one base distant, this may be a read error. The rearrangement uses TRDV2 and TRDJ1, with D maybe TRDD3 (6 bases). Germline CDR1 is GEAIGNYY and CDR2 is EKD. The CDR3 totals 14 residues. In DNA, the CDR3 is TGTGCCTGTGACAGCTGGGGAACCACCTATAAACTCATCTTT. Translation gives CACDSWGTTYKLIF.

By sample share, this clone is medium-sized (0.01 to 0.1%). This chain joins TRDV2 and TRDJ3, with 7 bases lining up with TRDD3. Germline CDR1 GEAIGNYY, CDR2 EKD. V trimming: 2 bases; J trimming: 0 bases; junction bases outside the gene matches: 6. The CDR3 is 18 residues long. CDR3 protein: CACDSTGILSWDTRQMFF. CDR3 in DNA: TGTGCCTGTGACAGTACTGGGATACTCTCCTGGGACACCCGACAGATGTTTTTC.

This clone counts as medium-sized (0.01 to 0.1%). This specimen includes other DNA sequences encoding the same CDR3. The chain joins TRDV2 to TRDJ1, with D unresolved. CDR3 length equals 13 residues. The germline gives CDR1 GEAIGNYY, CDR2 EKD. V was trimmed by 3 bases and J by 2 bases, leaving 9 bases between them. This CDR3 is CACDPLRTDKLIF. In nucleotides, the CDR3 is TGTGCCTGTGACCCGCTGAGAACCGATAAACTCATCTTT.

By its share, this clone is medium-sized. The chain employs TRDV2 and TRDJ3, with 9 bases identical to TRDD3. Germline loops: CDR1 GEAIGNYY, CDR2 EKD. V trimming: 1 base; J trimming: 0 bases; junction bases outside the gene matches: 15. The CDR3 has 22 residues. The CDR3 DNA is TGTGCCTGTGACACTATCGCCCAGGGGATACGCCGAAGCTCCTGGGACACCCGACAGATGTTTTTC. It translates to CACDTIAQGIRRSSWDTRQMFF.

Turning to this clone: TCRdb shows a much larger clone's protein in place of this DNA's translation, and the two differ at residue 6, likely through a read error; the protein shown is translated from the DNA. The gene calls are TRDV2 and TRDJ1; 8 bases are a match to TRDD3. Germline CDR1 and CDR2: GEAIGNYY and EKD. With 0 bases clipped from V and 0 bases from J, the junction kept 11 bases outside the gene matches. This CDR3 has 18 residues. The DNA for the CDR3 is TGTGCCTGTGACACCGGACCGACTGGGGGCTTAGACACCGATAAACTCATCTTT. Its protein product is CACDTGPTGGLDTDKLIF.

The V gene is TRDV2, the J gene TRDJ3; 9 nucleotides match TRDD3. The CDR3 contains 20 residues. Germline CDR1 and CDR2: GEAIGNYY and EKD. J gave up 1 base and V 1 base, and 10 bases lay outside the gene matches. The CDR3 loop is CACDTGNWGTSSWDTRQMFF. The CDR3 bases are TGTGCCTGTGACACGGGAAACTGGGGGACCTCATCCTGGGACACCCGACAGATGTTTTTC.

To note about this clone: Only one base separates this from a far larger clonotype, so it likely reflects a read error. The chain carries TRDV2 and TRDJ1; no clear D gene. Deletions cut 2 bases from V and 3 bases from J, with 27 bases between. CDR3 length: 19 residues. Germline V gene lookup returns CDR1 GEAIGNYY and CDR2 EKD. CDR3 residues: CACDMVYGTVGHFADKLIF. DNA for the CDR3: TGTGCCTGTGACATGGTTTATGGTACTGTGGGCCATTTTGCCGATAAACTCATCTTT.

This clone rates as medium-sized (0.01 to 0.1%). The V call is TRDV2, the J call TRDJ1; TRDD3 agrees at 8 bases. This CDR3 is 16 amino acids long. Per the germline V gene, CDR1 is GEAIGNYY and CDR2 is EKD. J was trimmed by 1 base and V by 1 base; bases with no gene match: 7. The DNA of the CDR3 is TGTGCCTGTGACACTTTGGGGGATTCCGGCACCGATAAACTCATCTTT. It translates to CACDTLGDSGTDKLIF.

Sample share makes this clone medium-sized. The CDR3, as DNA: TGTGCCTGTGATCCCCTTTTGAATGGCCAGTACACCGATAAACTCATCTTT. Protein: CACDPLLNGQYTDKLIF. The chain is built from TRDV2 and TRDJ1; D is unclear. Germline values: CDR1 GEAIGNYY, CDR2 EKD. The CDR3 covers 17 residues. The V end was cut by 4 bases, the J end by 0 bases, with 20 bases between.

A remark on this clone: The protein held in TCRdb is that of a much larger clone and does not match this DNA's translation at residue 13, likely because of a read error; the protein shown is translated from the DNA. This rearrangement joins TRDV2 to TRDJ3, with TRDD3 matching over 13 bases. This CDR3 is built from 18 residues. In germline, CDR1 is GEAIGNYY, CDR2 EKD. CDR3: CACDKLGDTPRDIRQMFF. The CDR3 DNA follows: TGTGCCTGTGACAAACTGGGGGATACGCCCAGGGACATCCGACAGATGTTTTTC.

This clone has only a few counts. The CDR3, as DNA: TGTGCCTGTGACAAAGTAGCTGGGGGACTTGGGGGGTACACCGATAAACTCATCTTT. The encoded protein is CACDKVAGGLGGYTDKLIF. J is TRDJ1 and V is TRDV2, with TRDD3 identical over 8 bases. The CDR3 covers 19 residues. The germline V gene has CDR1 GEAIGNYY and CDR2 EKD. The trim removed 2 bases at V and 0 bases at J, leaving 16 bases unmatched.

The sample holds one count of this clone. The rearrangement links TRDV2 to TRDJ1; 9 positions match TRDD3. CDR1 is GEAIGNYY, CDR2 EKD, per germline. With V trimmed by 3 bases and J by 2 bases, 12 bases remained unmatched. This CDR3 spans 17 amino acids. The CDR3 protein is CACDPLLGDNRTDKLIF. CDR3 DNA sequence: TGTGCCTGTGACCCGTTACTGGGGGACAATCGGACCGATAAACTCATCTTT.

Relative to its sample, this clone is medium-sized. The chain uses TRDV2 and TRDJ1, with 9 nucleotides matching TRDD3. With 1 base clipped from V and 2 bases from J, the junction kept 13 bases outside the gene matches. The CDR3 extends over 18 amino acids. Germline-derived CDR1 and CDR2 are GEAIGNYY and EKD. The CDR3 reads CACDTLPAGGSVTDKLIF. For the CDR3, the DNA is TGTGCCTGTGACACTCTTCCGGCTGGGGGATCCGTTACCGATAAACTCATCTTT.

Points on this clone: A read error is the likely source, as a far larger clone sits one nucleotide away. The sample carries other DNA sequences with the same CDR3. This chain uses TRDV2 with TRDJ1; TRDD3 aligns across 11 bases. CDR3 length equals 18 residues. CDR1 GEAIGNYY and CDR2 EKD come from the germline V gene. Losses at the gene ends were 1 base for V and 0 bases for J; bases not matched to a gene: 9. CDR3 bases: TGTGCCTGTGACACGCTGGGGGATACTCGAGGGTACACCGATAAACTCATCTTT. Encoded protein: CACDTLGDTRGYTDKLIF.

By proportion, this clone is medium-sized. DNA of the CDR3: TGTGCCTGTGACACCGTGGAGGGATCCTCCTACGGCGATAAACTCATCTTT. Translated: CACDTVEGSSYGDKLIF. The J gene is TRDJ1, the V gene TRDV2; tentative D call: TRDD2 (6 bases). Trimming removed 0 bases from V and 4 bases from J, with 20 bases in between. Germline loops: CDR1 GEAIGNYY, CDR2 EKD. CDR3 size: 17 residues.

This clone is labeled medium-sized (0.01 to 0.1%). The V call is TRDV2, the J call TRDJ1; D unresolved. Germline values: CDR1 GEAIGNYY, CDR2 EKD. Between the trimmed V and J ends, which lost 3 bases and 2 bases, there was a span of 12 bases. The CDR3 contains 14 residues. The CDR3 is CACDPLDKTDKLIF. DNA of the CDR3: TGTGCCTGTGACCCTCTAGACAAAACCGATAAACTCATCTTT.

This clone is classed as medium-sized. The chain employs TRDV2 and TRDJ3, with 7 bases lining up with TRDD3. Looked up from germline, CDR1 is GEAIGNYY and CDR2 is EKD. Trimming cost V 2 bases and J 0 bases; bases outside gene matches: 18. The CDR3 consists of 22 residues. The CDR3 DNA reads TGTGCCTGTGACATCGCACCAACCTTCTCTGGGGGTAGCTCCTGGGACACCCGACAGATGTTTTTC. It translates to CACDIAPTFSGGSSWDTRQMFF.

Remarks on this clone: This is likely an artifact of a read error, given a far larger clone one base away. The chain carries TRDV2 and TRDJ3; 7 nucleotides align to TRDD3. The CDR3 consists of 20 residues. CDR1 and CDR2 (germline): GEAIGNYY, EKD. The ends lost 3 bases at V and 1 base at J; junction bases unmatched: 14. In DNA form, the CDR3 reads TGTGCCTGTGACTCGGCTGGGGGGGTTTCCCCTTCCTGGGACACCCGACAGATGTTTTTC. Encoded protein: CACDSAGGVSPSWDTRQMFF.

Comment on this clone: A far larger clone is one base from this, pointing to a likely read error. The CDR3 loop is CACDPQSSTLRDTVTDKLIF. The CDR3 nucleotides are TGTGCCTGTGACCCCCAGAGCTCGACCTTGAGGGATACTGTGACCGATAAACTCATCTTT. This sequence joins TRDV2 and TRDJ1; 7 bases are shared with TRDD3. With V trimmed by 3 bases and J by 2 bases, 23 bases remained unmatched. The CDR3 has 20 amino acids. Germline CDR1 reads GEAIGNYY; CDR2 reads EKD.